One and the same sample provided the 26 T cell receptor beta chains below, sequenced in a study of cytomegalovirus exposure and HLA in healthy donors. Vbeta (60) and Jbeta (13) primers were used in the PCR. The repertoire was sequenced with immunoSEQ multiplex PCR; TCRdb's copy has only in-frame clones and lacks some. The repertoire holds 120,000 to 150,000 clones, with around 70% as singletons. Sequences were obtained from PBMCs. All receptors come from a woman aged 25 to 39 in good health and CMV-seronegative.

This chain connects TRBV7-2 to TRBJ1-3; D uncertain. The V end lost 1 base, the J end lost 2 bases, and 9 bases lay between the germline ends. The CDR3 runs 15 residues. Germline values: CDR1 SGHTA, CDR2 FQGNSA. CDR3 region: CASSLVTSPGNTIYF. In DNA, the CDR3 is TGTGCCAGCAGCTTAGTGACAAGCCCTGGAAACACCATATATTTT.

The chain employs TRBV6-5 and TRBJ1-5; D not certain. The V and J ends lost 3 bases and 3 bases respectively, with 12 bases between them. The CDR3 spans 15 residues. Per germline, CDR1 MNHEY and CDR2 SVGAGI. As DNA, the CDR3 is TGTGCCAGCAGTTATGGAGGTGGGGACAATCAGCCCCAGCATTTT. Protein sequence: CASSYGGGDNQPQHF.

The gene calls are TRBV11-3 and TRBJ1-2; perhaps TRBD1 as D (5 bases). In germline, CDR1 is SGHNT, CDR2 YENEEA. This CDR3 has 14 amino acids. Trimming pared 6 bases from V and 1 base from J, leaving 12 bases between. The CDR3 reads CASSIGGVNYGYTF. The CDR3 nucleotides read TGTGCCAGCAGTATCGGGGGGGTTAACTATGGCTACACCTTC.

V and J are TRBV7-9 and TRBJ2-3; perhaps TRBD2 as D (5 bases). This CDR3 contains 14 residues. With 1 base removed from V and 2 bases from J, the gap between germline ends came to 7 bases. Germline CDR1 and CDR2: SEHNR and FQNEAQ (reference sequence). This chain's CDR3 is CASSLVGDTDTQYF. The DNA for the CDR3 is TGTGCCAGCAGCTTAGTCGGGGACACAGATACGCAGTATTTT.

V and J are TRBV7-9 and TRBJ1-4, with unresolved D. In germline, CDR1 is SEHNR, CDR2 FQNEAQ (reference sequence). The CDR3 is made up of 14 amino acids. V was pared by 5 bases and J by 6 bases, with 13 bases between. The CDR3 nucleotides read TGTGCCAGCAGCGCAGTCGAGGGCGATGAAAAACTGTTTTTT. Translation gives CASSAVEGDEKLFF.

V gene TRBV9 combines with J gene TRBJ2-1; D unresolved. CDR3 length equals 14 residues. V lost 3 bases and J 0 bases, leaving 7 bases between the germline ends. Germline CDR1 reads SGDLS; CDR2 reads YYNGEE. The CDR3 DNA is TGTGCCAGCAGCGAGGAGATCTCCTACAATGAGCAGTTCTTC. This gives the protein CASSEEISYNEQFF.

The chain couples TRBV28 to TRBJ2-5; the match to TRBD1 covers 8 bases. J lost 4 bases, V lost 2 bases, and 3 bases had no gene match. Germline CDR1 and CDR2: MDHEN and SYDVKM. The CDR3 covers 14 residues. The DNA of the CDR3 is TGTGCCAGCAGTTTACAGGGGGCGGCAGAGACCCAGTACTTC. As protein: CASSLQGAAETQYF.

The genes are TRBV6-1 and TRBJ1-2, with D possibly being TRBD1 (5 bases). The CDR3 is made up of 15 amino acids. CDR1 is MNHNS and CDR2 is SASEGT in the germline V gene. Trimming stripped 5 bases from V and 4 bases from J, with 17 bases between. The CDR3 reads CASSLNGGGTYGYTF. CDR3 bases: TGTGCCAGCAGTCTCAATGGGGGGGGGACCTATGGCTACACCTTC.

This clone was counted between two and nine times. J is TRBJ1-5 and V is TRBV7-2; 7 bases are a match to TRBD1. There are 15 residues in the CDR3. The V segment lost 4 bases and the J segment 5 bases; nucleotides outside the gene matches: 8. The germline CDR1 and CDR2 sequences are SGHTA and FQGNSA. CDR3 sequence: CASSSRQGWDQPQHF. DNA of the CDR3: TGTGCCAGCAGCTCACGACAGGGATGGGATCAGCCCCAGCATTTT.

The J gene is TRBJ1-4, the V gene TRBV6-5; 9 bases align to TRBD1. The CDR3 contains 14 residues. V lost 5 bases, J lost 8 bases, and 6 bases stayed unmatched. The germline gives CDR1 MNHEY, CDR2 SVGAGI. CDR3 sequence (DNA): TGTGCCAGCAGTAGCGGACAGGGGAGGGAAAAACTGTTTTTT. This translates into CASSSGQGREKLFF.

The chain combines TRBV5-5 with TRBJ2-5; D is perhaps TRBD2 (5 bases). Looked up from germline, CDR1 is SGHKS and CDR2 is YYEKEE (reference sequence). The V end lost 1 base, the J end lost 3 bases, and 7 bases lay between the germline ends. This CDR3 is 13 amino acids long. The CDR3 region has the DNA TGTGCCAGCAGCTTGTGGGGAGAAGAGACCCAGTACTTC. Its translation is CASSLWGEETQYF.

This clone was seen more than once but under ten times. The V call is TRBV28, the J call TRBJ2-5, with D maybe TRBD1 (7 bases). Germline CDR1 MDHEN, CDR2 SYDVKM. The CDR3 sequence is 15 residues long. The ends were cut back, 6 bases at V and 0 bases at J, with 14 bases in the middle. The CDR3 is CASREGTAHQETQYF. The DNA for the CDR3 is TGTGCCAGCAGGGAGGGGACAGCTCACCAAGAGACCCAGTACTTC.

This clone has only a few counts. The chain employs TRBV7-3 and TRBJ2-7; D is perhaps TRBD1 (6 bases). Trimming left V 4 bases short and J 5 bases short, with 12 bases between. Germline V gene sequence: CDR1 SGHTA, CDR2 FQGTGA. This CDR3 has 13 amino acids. CDR3 region: CASSYTGSHEQYF. CDR3 DNA sequence: TGTGCCAGCAGCTACACAGGGTCCCACGAGCAGTACTTC.

The V and J genes are TRBV6-5 and TRBJ2-5, with unresolved D. The CDR3 is 14 residues long. Trimming took 3 bases from V and 2 from J, leaving 10 bases between them. Looked up from germline, CDR1 is MNHEY and CDR2 is SVGAGI. The CDR3 DNA reads TGTGCCAGCAGTTATTCAGACTCACAAGAGACCCAGTACTTC. This codes for CASSYSDSQETQYF.

The chain couples TRBV5-1 to TRBJ2-7; D may be TRBD1 (6 bases). CDR3 length equals 14 residues. Between the trimmed V and J ends, which lost 2 bases and 2 bases, there was a span of 11 bases. Germline lookup yields CDR1 SGHRS and CDR2 YFSETQ. The CDR3 bases are TGCGCCAGCAGCTTCCCCTGGACAGCCTACGAGCAGTACGTC. Its translation is CASSFPWTAYEQYV.

The chain joins TRBV28 to TRBJ1-4, with 7 bases identical to TRBD1. This CDR3 has 15 residues. Germline V gives CDR1 MDHEN, CDR2 SYDVKM. Trimming cost V 5 bases and J 1 base; bases outside gene matches: 4. This CDR3 reads CASSPNRGTNEKLFF. CDR3 DNA: TGTGCCAGCAGTCCCAACAGGGGAACTAATGAAAAACTGTTTTTT.

The chain joins TRBV5-4 to TRBJ2-5; D may be TRBD2 (6 bases). CDR3 length: 15 amino acids. Deletions cut 2 bases from V and 9 bases from J, with 20 bases between. Germline V gives CDR1 SGHNT, CDR2 YYREEE (reference sequence). CDR3 protein: CASSFGGARPKAQYF. CDR3 in DNA: TGTGCCAGCAGCTTCGGCGGGGCCCGCCCTAAGGCCCAGTACTTC.

The rearrangement uses TRBV4-2 and TRBJ2-3; TRBD2 might be the D (6 bases). V shed 0 bases and J shed 5 bases, with 15 bases lying between them. Germline CDR1 and CDR2: LGHNA and YNFKEQ. This CDR3 contains 16 residues. CDR3 DNA: TGTGCCAGCAGCCAAGATGACGGGGGAGTAGTAGATACGCAGTATTTT. It is translated as CASSQDDGGVVDTQYF.

The rearrangement uses TRBV5-1 and TRBJ2-5; perhaps TRBD2 as D (6 bases). Trimming took off 6 bases at V and 5 bases at J, with 17 bases between the two ends. CDR3 length: 14 residues. The V gene's germline CDR1 is SGHRS and CDR2 YFSETQ. Written as DNA, the CDR3 is TGCGCCAGCACCCGTGGAGGGGACGACGAGACCCAGTACTTC. It is translated as CASTRGGDDETQYF.

This chain links TRBV7-9 with TRBJ2-5; D perhaps matches TRBD2 (6 bases). The end of the DNA is better explained by TRBJ2-7, so the J call may be wrong. The germline V gene has CDR1 SEHNR and CDR2 FQNEAQ (reference sequence). The CDR3 is 14 amino acids. CDR3 sequence (DNA): TGTGCCAGCAGCTTAGTGGGGGGAGTCTACGAGCAGTACTTC. Protein sequence: CASSLVGGVYEQYF.

This chain joins TRBV10-3 and TRBJ1-1, with a weak D call TRBD1 (5 bases). The ends were cut back, 4 bases at V and 0 bases at J, with 12 bases in the middle. Germline CDR1 is ENHRY and CDR2 is SYGVKD. This CDR3 spans 15 amino acids. CDR3 sequence (DNA): TGTGCCATCAGTGTGGGGGGAGCTATGAACACTGAAGCTTTCTTT. This sequence encodes CAISVGGAMNTEAFF.

The rearrangement uses TRBV10-3 and TRBJ1-1; no definite D call. V was clipped by 4 bases and J by 3 bases, with 15 bases between them. The CDR3 totals 15 residues. CDR1 and CDR2 (germline): ENHRY, SYGVKD. The CDR3 DNA follows: TGTGCCATCAGTGTAGGGAGCGGTGACTACACTGAAGCTTTCTTT. It yields the protein CAISVGSGDYTEAFF.

This clone was observed once. The chain couples TRBV30 to TRBJ2-5, with a tentative D call TRBD1 (5 bases). Matching the DNA end better, TRBJ2-7 makes the J call doubtful. This CDR3 is 12 amino acids long. In germline, CDR1 is GTSNPN, CDR2 SVGIG (reference sequence). For the CDR3, the DNA is TGTGCCTGGAGGGACACCTCCTACGAGCAGTACTTC. Translation: CAWRDTSYEQYF.

J is TRBJ2-1 and V is TRBV5-1, with D possibly TRBD2 on 6 matching bases. The CDR3 contains 14 residues. V gave up 4 bases and J gave up 5 bases, with 13 bases separating them. Looked up from germline, CDR1 is SGHRS and CDR2 is YFSETQ. The CDR3 loop reads CASSSGGPDNEQFF. Here the CDR3 DNA reads TGCGCCAGCAGCAGCGGAGGGCCGGACAATGAGCAGTTCTTC.

The V call is TRBV6-1, the J call TRBJ2-1, with D uncertain. Germline lookup yields CDR1 MNHNS and CDR2 SASEGT. The CDR3 spans 10 residues. V was cut by 8 bases and J by 12 bases, with 11 bases left in between. CDR3 loop: CASANSVQFF. CDR3 nucleotide sequence: TGTGCCAGCGCTAACTCGGTGCAGTTCTTC.

V and J are TRBV27 and TRBJ1-4, with TRBD1 identical over 8 bases. Per the germline V gene, CDR1 is MNHEY and CDR2 is SMNVEV (reference sequence). The CDR3 is made up of 15 amino acids. V lost 5 bases to trimming and J lost 8 bases; unmatched junction nucleotides: 10. CDR3 in amino acids: CASSPGQGGLEKLFF. CDR3 DNA: TGTGCCAGCAGTCCCGGACAGGGAGGGCTGGAAAAACTGTTTTTT.